A selection of T cell receptor beta chains follows, all from one sample in a study of shared clonotypes between healthy human individuals. Method: immunoSEQ multiplex PCR; TCRdb's copy keeps in-frame clones and lacks some. This sample carries 450,000 to 650,000 clones, about 80% of them seen once, and the ten largest clones take around 12%. The sample taken for sequencing was PBMCs. The source is a woman aged 40 to 55 in good health. Some clones in this sample may be carry-over from other donors' samples. CDR3s include the opening cysteine and the closing phenylalanine or tryptophan. A D gene is named only where the DNA matches it firmly. Expanded clones get a size class; other rows say once, few or many, or leave the size out.

size,J,V,D,DNA,CDR3
.,TRBJ2-1,TRBV10-2,TRBD2,TGCGCCAGCACCCCCGCGGGAGTTGTCAATGAGCAGTTCTTC,CASTPAGVVNEQFF
.,TRBJ1-1,TRBV18,.,TGTGCCAGCTCACCGTTCCCGGGGGGGACTGAAGCTTTCTTT,CASSPFPGGTEAFF
.,TRBJ2-6,TRBV7-9,.,TGTGCCAGCAGCAAAGGACGGAACTCTGGGGCCAACGTCCTGACTTTC,CASSKGRNSGANVLTF
.,TRBJ1-2,TRBV5-6,.,TGTGCCAGCAGCGCAGGTCCTTATGGCTACACCTTC,CASSAGPYGYTF
.,TRBJ2-7,TRBV30,.,TGTGCCTGGAGTGTAGGTCGCCGCACAGAGCAGTACTTC,CAWSVGRRTEQYF
.,TRBJ2-2,TRBV28,TRBD2,TGTGCCAGTCGTTTAGGGAGGGCCACCGGGGAGCTGTTTTTT,CASRLGRATGELFF
few,TRBJ1-1,TRBV2,.,TGTGCCAGCAGCCAGGCAGGGGCGTCGGCTTTCTTT,CASSQAGASAFF
.,TRBJ2-2,TRBV6-4,.,TGTGCCAGCAGTACCCTCGCAGACACCGGGGAGCTGTTTTTT,CASSTLADTGELFF
.,TRBJ1-2,TRBV12-5,.,TGTGCTAGTGGTGGGGATAACTATGGCTACACCTTC,CASGGDNYGYTF
few,TRBJ1-2,TRBV6-1,.,TGTGCCAGCAGTGAAGCGGTTGGTTGGCGGACAGCTTTGAACTATGGCTACACCTTC,CASSEAVGWRTALNYGYTF
.,TRBJ2-7,TRBV28,.,TGTGCCAGCAGTACCGGGGCAAACTACGAGCAGTACTTC,CASSTGANYEQYF
.,TRBJ1-2,TRBV7-8,TRBD1,TGTGCCAGCAGCCCGTTTTGGACAGGCGTTAACTATGGCTACACCTTC,CASSPFWTGVNYGYTF
.,TRBJ1-1,TRBV19,.,TGTGCCAGTAAATGGACCGGGGTATTGAACACTGAAGCTTTCTTT,CASKWTGVLNTEAFF
.,TRBJ1-5,TRBV6-5,TRBD1,TGTGCCAGCAGTTTGGACAGGTGGCAGCCCCAGCATTTT,CASSLDRWQPQHF